Sequencing of this T cell receptor beta chain was carried out in a study of T-cell reconstitution after alpha-beta-depleted transplantation in children. This clonotype was seen only a few times. This CDR3 has 15 residues. V was shortened by 4 bases and J by 0 bases, with 10 bases between the two germline ends. Germline V CDR1 and CDR2: SGHTA, FQGNSA. Construction of the TCRbeta library involved unique molecular identifiers. Each CDR3 protein is one row after TCRdb ran MiXCR on the PCR reads. The sample has approximately 520,000 distinct CDR3 sequences, about 30% seen once. The source material was PBMCs from the stem cell graft donor, sampled from the stem cell graft. The TCR comes from a human donor who donated a stem cell graft to a child with aplastic anemia. The V call is TRBV7-2, the J call TRBJ1-5, with D possibly matching TRBD1 (6 bases). This CDR3 reads CASSYQGGSNQPQHF. CDR3 coding DNA: TGTGCCAGCAGCTACCAAGGGGGTAGCAATCAGCCCCAGCATTTT.